This T cell receptor (beta chain) was documented in a study of blood T cell repertoires in COVID-19. Background on the study: COVID-19 samples collected from the United States, Italy and Spain covered acute and convalescent phases.

The CDR3 spans 13 residues. With 3 bases removed from V and 5 bases from J, the gap between germline ends came to 8 bases. Germline V gives CDR1 SGHTA, CDR2 FQGNSA. The repertoire was sequenced with immunoSEQ multiplex PCR; TCRdb's copy has only in-frame clones and lacks some. The table shows around 77,000 clones, with around 76% occurring only once. The sample was peripheral blood. V is TRBV7-2 and J is TRBJ1-5; a weak D match, TRBD1 (5 bases). This TCR was sampled from a human donor in a cohort sampled during active COVID-19. The CDR3 loop is CASSFRVDQPQHF. For the CDR3, the DNA is TGTGCCAGCAGCTTCAGGGTGGATCAGCCCCAGCATTTT.